This record concerns one T cell receptor (beta chain) sequence. These data belong to a study of regulatory T cells in long-lasting Graves disease. Both iRepertoire HTBI primers and Arm-PCR of CDR3 regions were used to build the TCR beta libraries. TCRdb fed the multiplex PCR reads into MiXCR, producing one record per CDR3 protein. The repertoire holds about 620,000 distinct CDR3 sequences, with about 15% as singletons. Time point defined: newly diagnosed GD, antithyroid drugs for less than 3 months. RNA isolated from PBMCs was used to make the TCR library. The CDR3 runs 15 residues. Germline lookup yields CDR1 MGHRA and CDR2 YSYEKL. The V and J ends lost 2 bases and 3 bases respectively, with 14 bases between them. These sequences were also reported in another study, on T cells in Graves' hyperthyroidism and ophthalmopathy.

The receptor was derived from a woman under 40 with Graves disease. Material: peripheral blood mononuclear cells (PBMCs), obtained at new diagnosis, from a patient treated with antithyroid drugs. The chain recombines TRBV4-1 with TRBJ2-7; unclear D gene. The CDR3 loop reads CASSQFPGRLYEQYF. The CDR3 bases are TGCGCCAGCAGCCAATTTCCCGGGCGCCTCTACGAGCAGTACTTC.